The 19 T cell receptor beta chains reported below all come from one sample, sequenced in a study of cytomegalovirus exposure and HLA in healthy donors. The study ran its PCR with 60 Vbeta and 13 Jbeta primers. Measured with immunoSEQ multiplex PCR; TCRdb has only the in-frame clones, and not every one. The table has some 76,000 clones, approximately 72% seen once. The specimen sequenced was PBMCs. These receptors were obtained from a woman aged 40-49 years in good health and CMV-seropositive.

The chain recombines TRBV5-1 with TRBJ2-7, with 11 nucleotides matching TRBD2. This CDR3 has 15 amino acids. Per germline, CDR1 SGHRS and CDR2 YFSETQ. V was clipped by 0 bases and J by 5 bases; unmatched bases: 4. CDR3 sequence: CASSLAASGGNEQYF. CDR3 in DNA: TGCGCCAGCAGCTTGGCGGCTAGCGGGGGGAACGAGCAGTACTTC.

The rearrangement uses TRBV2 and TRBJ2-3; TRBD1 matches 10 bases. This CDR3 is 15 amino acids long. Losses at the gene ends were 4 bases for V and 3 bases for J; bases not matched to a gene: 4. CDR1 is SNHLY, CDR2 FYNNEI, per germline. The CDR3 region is CASSAGQGSTDTQYF. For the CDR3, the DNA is TGTGCCAGCAGTGCGGGACAGGGGTCGACAGATACGCAGTATTTT.

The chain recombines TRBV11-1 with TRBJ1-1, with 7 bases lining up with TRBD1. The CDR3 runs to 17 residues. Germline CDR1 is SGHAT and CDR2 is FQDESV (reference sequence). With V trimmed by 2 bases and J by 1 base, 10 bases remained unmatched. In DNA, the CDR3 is TGTGCCAGCAGCTTACTGAGGGACAGTCGGGGGAACACTGAAGCTTTCTTT. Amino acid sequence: CASSLLRDSRGNTEAFF.

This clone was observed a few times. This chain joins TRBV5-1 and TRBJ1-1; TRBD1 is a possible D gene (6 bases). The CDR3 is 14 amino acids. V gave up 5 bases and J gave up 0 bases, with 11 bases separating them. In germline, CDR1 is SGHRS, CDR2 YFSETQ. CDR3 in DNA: TGCGCCAGCAGATCGGACAGTTTGAACACTGAAGCTTTCTTT. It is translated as CASRSDSLNTEAFF. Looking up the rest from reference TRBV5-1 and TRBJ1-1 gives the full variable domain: KAGVTQTPRYLIKTRGQQVTLSCSPISGHRSVSWYQQTPGQGLQFLFEYFSETQRNKGNFPGRFSGRQFSNSRSEMNVSTLELGDSALYLCASRSDSLNTEAFFGQGTRLTVV.

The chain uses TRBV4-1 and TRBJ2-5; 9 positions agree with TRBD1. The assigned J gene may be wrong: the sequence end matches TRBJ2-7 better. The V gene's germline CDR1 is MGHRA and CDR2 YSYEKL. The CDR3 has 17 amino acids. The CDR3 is CASSQDPAGTGTYEQYF. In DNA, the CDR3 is TGCGCCAGCAGCCAAGATCCCGCCGGGACAGGGACCTACGAGCAGTACTTC.

In DNA, the CDR3 is TGCGCCAGCAGCCCGGACAGGGGGCATCGTGGCTACACCTTC. Its translation: CASSPDRGHRGYTF. The gene calls are TRBV5-1 and TRBJ1-2; 11 nucleotides match TRBD1. The CDR3 sequence is 14 residues long. Germline V lookup: CDR1 SGHRS, CDR2 YFSETQ. V lost 4 bases and J lost 7; bases outside the gene matches: 6.

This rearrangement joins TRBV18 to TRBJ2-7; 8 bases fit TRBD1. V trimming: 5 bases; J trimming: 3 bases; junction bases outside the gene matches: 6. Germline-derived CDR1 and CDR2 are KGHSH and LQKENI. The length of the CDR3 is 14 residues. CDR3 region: CASSAGTGYYEQYF. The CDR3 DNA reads TGTGCCAGCTCAGCCGGGACAGGTTACTACGAGCAGTACTTC.

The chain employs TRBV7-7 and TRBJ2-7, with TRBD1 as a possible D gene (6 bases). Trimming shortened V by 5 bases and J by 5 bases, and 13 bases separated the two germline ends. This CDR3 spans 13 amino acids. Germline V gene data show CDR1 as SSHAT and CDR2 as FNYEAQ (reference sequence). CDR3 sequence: CASSRDKFDEQYF. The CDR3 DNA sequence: TGTGCCAGCAGCCGGGACAAGTTCGACGAGCAGTACTTC. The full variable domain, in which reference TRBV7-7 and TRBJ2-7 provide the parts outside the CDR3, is GAGVSQSPRYKVTKRGQDVTLRCDPISSHATLYWYQQALGQGPEFLTYFNYEAQPDKSGLPSDRFSAERPEGSISTLTIQRTEQRDSAMYRCASSRDKFDEQYFGPGTRLTVT.

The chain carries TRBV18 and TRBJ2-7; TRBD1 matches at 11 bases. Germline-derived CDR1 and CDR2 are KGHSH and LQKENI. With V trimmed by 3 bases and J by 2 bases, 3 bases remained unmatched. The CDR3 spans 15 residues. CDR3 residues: CASSPGQGGTYEQYF. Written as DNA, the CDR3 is TGTGCCAGCTCACCGGGACAGGGGGGCACCTACGAGCAGTACTTC. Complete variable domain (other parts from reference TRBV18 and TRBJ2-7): NAGVMQNPRHLVRRRGQEARLRCSPMKGHSHVYWYRQLPEEGLKFMVYLQKENIIDESGMPKERFSAEFPKEGPSILRIQQVVRGDSAAYFCASSPGQGGTYEQYFGPGTRLTVT.

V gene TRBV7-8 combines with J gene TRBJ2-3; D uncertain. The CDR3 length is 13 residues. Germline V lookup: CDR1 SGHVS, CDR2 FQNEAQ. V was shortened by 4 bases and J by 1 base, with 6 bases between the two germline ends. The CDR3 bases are TGTGCCAGCAGCTCCCCCGGCACAGATACGCAGTATTTT. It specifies CASSSPGTDTQYF.

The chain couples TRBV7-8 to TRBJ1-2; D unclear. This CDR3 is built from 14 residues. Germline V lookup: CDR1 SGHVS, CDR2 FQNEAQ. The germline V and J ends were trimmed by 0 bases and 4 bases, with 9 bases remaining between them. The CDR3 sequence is CASSLAEGFYGYTF. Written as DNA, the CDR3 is TGTGCCAGCAGCTTAGCGGAGGGCTTCTATGGCTACACCTTC.

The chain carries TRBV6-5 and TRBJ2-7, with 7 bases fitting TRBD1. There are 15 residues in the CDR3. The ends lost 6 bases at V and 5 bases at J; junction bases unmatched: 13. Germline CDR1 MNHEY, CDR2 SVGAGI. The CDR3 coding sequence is TGTGCCAGCAGGTCGGCCGGACAGGTAGGCCACGAGCAGTACTTC. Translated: CASRSAGQVGHEQYF.

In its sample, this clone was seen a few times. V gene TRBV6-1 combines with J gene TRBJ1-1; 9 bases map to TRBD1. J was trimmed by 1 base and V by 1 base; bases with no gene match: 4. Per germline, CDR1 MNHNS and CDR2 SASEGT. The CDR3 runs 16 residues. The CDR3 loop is CASSEVSGQGNTEAFF. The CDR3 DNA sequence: TGTGCCAGCAGTGAAGTATCGGGACAGGGGAACACTGAAGCTTTCTTT.

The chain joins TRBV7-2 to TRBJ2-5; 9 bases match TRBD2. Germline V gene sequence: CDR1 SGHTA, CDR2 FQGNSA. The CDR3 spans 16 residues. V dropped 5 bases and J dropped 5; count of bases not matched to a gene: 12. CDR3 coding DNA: TGTGCCAGCAGCCGCTACGGTAGCGGGGGTAGGGAGACCCAGTACTTC. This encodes CASSRYGSGGRETQYF. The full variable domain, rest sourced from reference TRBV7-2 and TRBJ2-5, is GAGVSQSPSNKVTEKGKDVELRCDPISGHTALYWYRQSLGQGLEFLIYFQGNSAPDKSGLPSDRFSAERTGGSVSTLTIQRTQQEDSAVYLCASSRYGSGGRETQYFGPGTRLLVL.

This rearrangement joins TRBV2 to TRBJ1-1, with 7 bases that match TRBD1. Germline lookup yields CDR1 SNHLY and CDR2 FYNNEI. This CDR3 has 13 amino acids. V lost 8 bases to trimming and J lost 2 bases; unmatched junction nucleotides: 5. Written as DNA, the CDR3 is TGTGCCAGCGCGGGACAGACTAACACTGAAGCTTTCTTT. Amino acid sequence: CASAGQTNTEAFF.

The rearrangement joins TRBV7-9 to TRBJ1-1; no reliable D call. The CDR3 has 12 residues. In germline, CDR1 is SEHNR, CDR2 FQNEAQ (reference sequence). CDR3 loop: CASGLTNTEAFF. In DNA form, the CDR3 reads TGTGCAAGCGGACTCACGAACACTGAAGCTTTCTTT.

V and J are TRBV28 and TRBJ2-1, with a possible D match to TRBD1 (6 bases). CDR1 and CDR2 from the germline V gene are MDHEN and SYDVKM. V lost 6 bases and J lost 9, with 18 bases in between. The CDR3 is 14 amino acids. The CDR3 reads CASSAGTPGGEQFF. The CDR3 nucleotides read TGTGCCAGCAGCGCCGGGACACCCGGTGGTGAGCAGTTCTTC.

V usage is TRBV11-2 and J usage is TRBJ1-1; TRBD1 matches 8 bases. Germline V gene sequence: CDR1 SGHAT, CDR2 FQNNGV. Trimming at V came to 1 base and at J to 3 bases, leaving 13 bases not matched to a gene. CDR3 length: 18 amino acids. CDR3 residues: CASSLAGRGLLGYTEAFF. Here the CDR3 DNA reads TGTGCCAGCAGCTTAGCTGGCAGGGGGCTATTGGGGTACACTGAAGCTTTCTTT.

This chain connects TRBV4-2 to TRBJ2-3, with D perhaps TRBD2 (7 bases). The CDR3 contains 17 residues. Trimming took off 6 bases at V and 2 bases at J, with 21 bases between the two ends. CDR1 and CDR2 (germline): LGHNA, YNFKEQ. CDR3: CASRRGGASGDTDTQYF. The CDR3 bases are TGTGCCAGCAGAAGAGGGGGAGCAAGCGGGGACACAGATACGCAGTATTTT.